This T cell receptor (beta chain) is drawn from a study of beta chain features in type 1 diabetes. Sorted cells reached over 95% purity in every population. Regarding the study as a whole: In all four CD4+ subsets, TCRB CDR3 length was significantly, moderately reduced in type 1 diabetes. The question of HLA type influencing TCRB rearrangement was one that remained unresolved here.

Trimming took off 6 bases at V and 2 bases at J, with 10 bases between the two ends. This CDR3 comprises 13 residues. In germline, CDR1 is MNHNY, CDR2 SVGAGI (reference sequence). This clone was detected a few times. The antigen remains unidentified. The investigators reverse transcribed all of the isolated RNA, so they sequenced expressed TCRB transcripts. TCRdb's table, derived via immunoSEQ multiplex PCR, lists solely in-frame clones and lacks some. The data show 350,000 to 450,000 clones, with approximately 15% seen just once and approximately 0.019% held by the top ten. The rearrangement joins TRBV6-6 to TRBJ2-5; no firm D call. Sequencing was performed on naive CD4+ T cells from blood. The sequence derives from a woman aged 18-35 years in good health. The CDR3 nucleotides read TGTGCCAGCAGACTTAGCACACAAGAGACCCAGTACTTC. This encodes CASRLSTQETQYF.